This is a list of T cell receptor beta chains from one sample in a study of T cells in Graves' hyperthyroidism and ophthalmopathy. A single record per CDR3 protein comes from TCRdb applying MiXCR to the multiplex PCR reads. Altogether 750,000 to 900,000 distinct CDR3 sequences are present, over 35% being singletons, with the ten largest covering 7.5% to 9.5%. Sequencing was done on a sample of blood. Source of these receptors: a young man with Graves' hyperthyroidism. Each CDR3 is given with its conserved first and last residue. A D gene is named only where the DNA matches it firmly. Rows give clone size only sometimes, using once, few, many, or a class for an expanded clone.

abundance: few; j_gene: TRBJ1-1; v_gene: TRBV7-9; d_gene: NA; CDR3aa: CASSTVGTEAFF; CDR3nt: TGTGCCAGCAGTACCGTAGGAACTGAAGCTTTCTTT
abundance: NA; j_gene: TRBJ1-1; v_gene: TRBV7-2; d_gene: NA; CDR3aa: CASSLPRGSRNTEAFF; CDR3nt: TGTGCCAGCAGCTTACCTAGGGGGTCTAGGAACACTGAAGCTTTCTTT
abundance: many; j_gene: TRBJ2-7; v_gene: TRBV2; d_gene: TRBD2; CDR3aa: CASLGGTPYEQYF; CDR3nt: TGTGCCAGCTTGGGGGGGACTCCCTACGAGCAGTACTTC
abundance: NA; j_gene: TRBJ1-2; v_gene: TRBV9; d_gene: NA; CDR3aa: CASSLGVRYGYTF; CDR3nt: TGTGCCAGCAGCTTGGGGGTCCGCTATGGCTACACCTTC
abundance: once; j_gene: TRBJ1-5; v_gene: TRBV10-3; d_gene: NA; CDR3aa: CAISERDTGELQHF; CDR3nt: TGTGCCATCAGTGAACGGGACACCGGGGAGCTCCAGCATTTT
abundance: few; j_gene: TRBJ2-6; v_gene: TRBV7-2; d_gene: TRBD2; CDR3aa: CASSLPGGGSGNSGANVLTF; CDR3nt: TGTGCCAGCAGCCTCCCAGGTGGGGGTAGCGGGAACTCTGGGGCCAACGTCCTGACTTTC
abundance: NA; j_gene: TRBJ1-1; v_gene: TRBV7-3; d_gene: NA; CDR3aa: CASHAGWFGEAFF; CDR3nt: TGTGCCAGCCACGCCGGGTGGTTTGGTGAAGCTTTCTTT
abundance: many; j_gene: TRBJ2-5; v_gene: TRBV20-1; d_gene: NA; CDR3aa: CSATNDGRETQYF; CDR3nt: TGCAGTGCTACCAACGACGGCCGTGAGACCCAGTACTTC
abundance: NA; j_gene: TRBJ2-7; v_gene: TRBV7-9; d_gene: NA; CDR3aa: CASSLATTGVEQYF; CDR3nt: TGTGCCAGCAGCTTAGCCACTACAGGAGTCGAGCAGTACTTC
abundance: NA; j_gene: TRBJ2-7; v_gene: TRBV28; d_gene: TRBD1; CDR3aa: CASRPQETGSYEQYF; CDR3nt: TGTGCCAGCAGGCCCCAAGAGACAGGGTCCTACGAGCAGTACTTC
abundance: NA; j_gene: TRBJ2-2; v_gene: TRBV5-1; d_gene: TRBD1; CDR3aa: CASSSTGIGELFF; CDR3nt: TGCGCCAGCAGCTCGACAGGGATCGGGGAGCTGTTTTTT
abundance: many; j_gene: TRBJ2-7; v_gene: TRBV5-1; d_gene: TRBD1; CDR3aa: CASSLDRGRGEQYF; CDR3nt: TGCGCCAGCAGCTTGGACAGGGGCAGAGGGGAGCAGTACTTC
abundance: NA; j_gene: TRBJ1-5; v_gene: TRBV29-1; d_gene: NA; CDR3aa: CSVRGSNQPQHF; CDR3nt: TGCAGCGTGCGGGGGAGCAATCAGCCCCAGCATTTT
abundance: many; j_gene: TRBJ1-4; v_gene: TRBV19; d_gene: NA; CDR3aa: CASSIGGATNEKLFF; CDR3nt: TGTGCCAGCAGTATTGGGGGGGCAACTAATGAAAAACTGTTTTTT
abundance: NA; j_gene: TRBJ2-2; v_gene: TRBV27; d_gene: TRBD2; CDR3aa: CASTKRGATTGGELFF; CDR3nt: TGTGCCAGCACGAAGCGGGGGGCCACAACAGGCGGGGAGCTGTTTTTT
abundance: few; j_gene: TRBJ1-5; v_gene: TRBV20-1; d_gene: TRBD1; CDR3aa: CSASEGAVNQPQHF; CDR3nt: TGCAGTGCTAGCGAGGGGGCAGTCAATCAGCCCCAGCATTTT
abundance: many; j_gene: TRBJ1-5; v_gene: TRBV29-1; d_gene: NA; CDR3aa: CSVGTHANQPQHF; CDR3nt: TGCAGCGTCGGGACTCACGCCAATCAGCCCCAGCATTTT
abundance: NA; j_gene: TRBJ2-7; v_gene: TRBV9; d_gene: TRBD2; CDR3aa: CASSAGTSETYEQYF; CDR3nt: TGTGCCAGCAGCGCCGGGACTAGCGAGACCTACGAGCAGTACTTC
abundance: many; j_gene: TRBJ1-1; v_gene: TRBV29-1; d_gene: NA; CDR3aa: CSVDESSRAFF; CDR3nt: TGCAGCGTTGATGAATCTTCTCGGGCTTTCTTT
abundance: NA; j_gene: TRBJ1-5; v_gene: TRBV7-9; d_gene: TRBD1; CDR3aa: CASSPFWDREEETQHF; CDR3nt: TGTGCCAGTAGCCCATTTTGGGACAGGGAGGAAGAGACCCAGCATTTT
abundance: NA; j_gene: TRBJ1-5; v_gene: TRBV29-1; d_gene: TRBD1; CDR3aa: CSVSGGLNQPQHF; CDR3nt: TGCAGCGTATCAGGGGGTCTCAATCAGCCCCAGCATTTT
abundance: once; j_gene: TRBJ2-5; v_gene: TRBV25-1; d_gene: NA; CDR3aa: CASSAPRGTQYF; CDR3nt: TGTGCCAGCAGTGCCCCTCGGGGGACCCAGTACTTC
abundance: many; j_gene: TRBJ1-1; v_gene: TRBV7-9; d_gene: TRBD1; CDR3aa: CASSLAGQGADTEAFF; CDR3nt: TGTGCCAGCAGCTTAGCAGGACAGGGGGCGGATACTGAAGCTTTCTTT
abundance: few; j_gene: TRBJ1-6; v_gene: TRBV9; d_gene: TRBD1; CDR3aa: CASSAAGTGGSPLHF; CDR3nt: TGTGCCAGCAGCGCCGCCGGCACAGGGGGTTCACCCCTCCACTTT
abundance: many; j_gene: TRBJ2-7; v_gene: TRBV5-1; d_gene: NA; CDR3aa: CASSLQVSYEQYF; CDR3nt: TGTGCCAGCAGCTTACAGGTCTCCTACGAGCAGTACTTC
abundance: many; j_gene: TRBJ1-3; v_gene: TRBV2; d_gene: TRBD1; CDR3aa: CASTKGQGGNTIYF; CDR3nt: TGTGCCAGCACTAAAGGACAGGGTGGAAACACCATATATTTT
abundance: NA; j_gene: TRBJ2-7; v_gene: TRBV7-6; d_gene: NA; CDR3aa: CASSLAGGPVYEQYF; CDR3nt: TGTGCCAGCAGCTTAGCGGGGGGGCCGGTTTACGAGCAGTACTTC
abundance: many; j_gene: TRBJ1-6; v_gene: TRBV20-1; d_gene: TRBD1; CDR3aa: CSASETGGHSPLHF; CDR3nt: TGCAGTGCTAGCGAGACAGGGGGTCATTCACCCCTCCACTTT
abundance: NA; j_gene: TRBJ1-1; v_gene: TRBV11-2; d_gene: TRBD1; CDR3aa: CASSSWDRKNTEAFF; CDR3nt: TGTGCCAGCAGTAGTTGGGACAGAAAGAACACTGAAGCTTTCTTT
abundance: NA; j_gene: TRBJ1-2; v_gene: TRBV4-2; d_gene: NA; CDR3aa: CASSIIQGTYSYTF; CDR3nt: TGTGCCAGCAGCATCATACAGGGAACCTATAGCTACACCTTC
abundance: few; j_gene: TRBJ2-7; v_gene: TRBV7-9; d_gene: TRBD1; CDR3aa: CASSFTRQGTGYEQYF; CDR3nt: TGTGCCAGCAGCTTTACACGACAGGGGACGGGGTACGAGCAGTACTTC
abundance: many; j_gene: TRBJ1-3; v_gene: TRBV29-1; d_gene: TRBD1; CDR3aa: CSVGTGENTIYF; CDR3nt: TGCAGCGTTGGGACAGGGGAGAACACCATATATTTT
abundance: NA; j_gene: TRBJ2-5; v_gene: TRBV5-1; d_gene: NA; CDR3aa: CASRFTELQETQYF; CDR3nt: TGCGCCAGCAGGTTTACAGAGCTGCAAGAGACCCAGTACTTC
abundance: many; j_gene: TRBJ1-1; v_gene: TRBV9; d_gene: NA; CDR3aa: CASRWNTEAFF; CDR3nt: TGTGCCAGCAGATGGAACACTGAAGCTTTCTTT
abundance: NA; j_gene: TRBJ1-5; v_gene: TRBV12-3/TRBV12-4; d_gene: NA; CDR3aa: CASSEVVGEANQPQHF; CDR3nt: TGTGCCAGCAGTGAAGTGGTAGGGGAAGCGAATCAGCCCCAGCATTTT
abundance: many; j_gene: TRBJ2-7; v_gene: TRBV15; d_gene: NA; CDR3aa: CATSSETGPYEQYF; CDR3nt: TGTGCCACCAGCAGTGAAACGGGTCCCTACGAGCAGTACTTC
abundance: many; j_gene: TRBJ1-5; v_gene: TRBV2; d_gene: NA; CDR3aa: CASSSPLTVHNQPQHF; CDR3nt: TGTGCCAGCTCAAGTCCCTTGACAGTACACAATCAGCCCCAGCATTTT
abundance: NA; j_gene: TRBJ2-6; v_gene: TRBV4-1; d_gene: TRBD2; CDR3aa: CASSQRLAGGSGANVLTF; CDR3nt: TGCGCCAGCAGCCAACGACTAGCGGGAGGATCTGGGGCCAACGTCCTGACTTTC
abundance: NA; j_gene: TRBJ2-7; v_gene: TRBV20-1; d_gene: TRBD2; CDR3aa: CSALRRGGSYEQYF; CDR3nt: TGCAGTGCTCTTCGGCGGGGGGGCTCCTACGAGCAGTACTTC
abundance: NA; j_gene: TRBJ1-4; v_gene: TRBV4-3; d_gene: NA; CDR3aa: CASSQGRGRMEKLFF; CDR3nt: TGCGCCAGCAGCCAAGGCCGGGGAAGGATGGAAAAACTGTTTTTT
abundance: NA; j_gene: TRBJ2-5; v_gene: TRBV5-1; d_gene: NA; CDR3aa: CASSPRGTSQETQYF; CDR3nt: TGCGCCAGCAGCCCTCGGGGGACTTCTCAAGAGACCCAGTACTTC
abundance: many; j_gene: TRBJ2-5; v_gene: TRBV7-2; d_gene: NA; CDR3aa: CASRWPAQETQYF; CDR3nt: TGTGCCAGCCGCTGGCCAGCGCAAGAGACCCAGTACTTC
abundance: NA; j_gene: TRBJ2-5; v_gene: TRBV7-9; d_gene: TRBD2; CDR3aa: CASSKRGIETQYF; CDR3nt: TGTGCCAGTTCGAAGCGGGGGATTGAGACCCAGTACTTC
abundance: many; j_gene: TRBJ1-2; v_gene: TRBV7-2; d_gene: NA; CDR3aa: CASSARNYGYTF; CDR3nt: TGTGCCAGCAGCGCCCGGAACTATGGCTACACCTTC
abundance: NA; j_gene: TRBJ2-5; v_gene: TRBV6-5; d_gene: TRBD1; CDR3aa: CASSSPGQNQETQYF; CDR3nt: TGTGCCAGCAGTTCGCCGGGACAGAACCAAGAGACCCAGTACTTC
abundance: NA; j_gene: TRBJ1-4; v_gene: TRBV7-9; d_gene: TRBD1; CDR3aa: CASSPIGQGGEKLFF; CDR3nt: TGTGCCAGCAGCCCGATAGGACAGGGGGGTGAAAAACTGTTTTTT
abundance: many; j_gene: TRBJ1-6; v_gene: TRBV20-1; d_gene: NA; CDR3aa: CSARDEGSPLHF; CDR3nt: TGCAGTGCTAGAGACGAGGGATCACCCCTCCACTTT
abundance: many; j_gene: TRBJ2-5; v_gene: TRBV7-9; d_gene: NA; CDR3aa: CASSPVETQYF; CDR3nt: TGTGCCAGCAGCCCCGTGGAGACCCAGTACTTC